This T cell receptor (beta chain) comes out of a study of cytotoxic CD8 clonotypes in ibrutinib-treated CLL. This table comes from immunoSEQ multiplex PCR, and its TCRdb copy is limited to in-frame clones, with some not included. Counted here are some 65,000 clones, less than 75% occurring once; the ten biggest clones make up 14% to 15%. Germline values: CDR1 SGHTA, CDR2 FQGNSA. Trimming at V came to 5 bases and at J to 7 bases, leaving 4 bases not matched to a gene. The length of the CDR3 is 13 residues. The specimen was PBMCs, collected after 12 months of ibrutinib treatment. The TCR sequence derives from a human donor with chronic lymphocytic leukemia. The chain recombines TRBV7-2 with TRBJ1-4; TRBD1 matches 7 bases. The CDR3 loop reads CASSQQGREKLFF. Here the CDR3 DNA reads TGTGCCAGCAGCCAACAGGGGCGTGAAAAACTGTTTTTT.